This T cell receptor beta chain was sequenced in a study of early stage breast cancer tumors. Study background: ER+/PR+/HER2- status applied to about 80% of the 16 invasive breast tumors. Invasive lobular carcinomas made up four of 12 ER+/PR+/HER2- tumors.

This CDR3 has 16 amino acids. The germline CDR1 and CDR2 sequences are SGHVS and FNYEAQ. Trimming stripped 5 bases from V and 2 bases from J, with 18 bases between. To note about this clone: As yet, its antigen is unknown.

Here immunoSEQ multiplex PCR was the method, and the copy in TCRdb shows in-frame clones only, minus some. This sample yields 30,000 or so clones, of which just under 75% are seen a single time; about 4.3% belongs to the top ten. Study outcomes and limitations: Commonly generated sequences made up most enriched TCRB sequences shared between patients. In about 90% of the 16 patients, blood comparison separated tumor from normal breast.

V and J are TRBV7-6 and TRBJ2-5; D may match TRBD1 or TRBD2 (6 bases each). The sequence came from a person aged 40 to 50 with breast cancer. Sequencing was performed on blood. Here the CDR3 DNA reads TGTGCCAGCAGCCCCCAACGGGGGCAGCCACAAGAGACCCAGTACTTC. Amino acid sequence: CASSPQRGQPQETQYF.